This T cell receptor beta chain was obtained from a study of naive and memory T cell subsets. The CDR3 contains 15 residues. V was clipped by 6 bases and J by 5 bases, with 19 bases between them. Germline V gene lookup returns CDR1 SQVTM and CDR2 ANQGSEA. Adult healthy volunteers gave 2.5 ml peripheral blood for whole-blood RNA. For blood and skin samples, reverse transcription used TCR alpha and beta constant primers. Amplification of ligated cDNA took four PCR rounds with SP2 and nested alpha and beta constant primers. A single record per CDR3 protein comes from TCRdb applying MiXCR to the 5' RACE reads. The top ten clones hold less than 2% of a sample with over 20,000 distinct CDR3 sequences, around a quarter of them seen once.

The receptor was derived from a female donor in good health. The chain recombines TRBV29-1 with TRBJ2-2; D is unclear. The CDR3 DNA is TGCAGCGTCATAGCTACACCCTCTAGTACCGGGGAGCTGTTTTTT. Encoded protein: CSVIATPSSTGELFF.